This T cell receptor beta chain was profiled in a study of T cells in Graves' hyperthyroidism and ophthalmopathy. It was RNA transcripts that yielded the amplified TCR beta CDR3 regions. During a first-round RT-PCR of the TCR CDR3, the HTBI primer set was used. MiXCR was run by TCRdb on the multiplex PCR reads, yielding one entry per CDR3 protein. The table includes 550,000 to 800,000 distinct CDR3 sequences, roughly 15% detected once. This clonotype has ten or more counts. Trimming shortened V by 6 bases and J by 8 bases, and 13 bases separated the two germline ends. This CDR3 is 12 amino acids long. In germline, CDR1 is SNHLY, CDR2 FYNNEI.

The chain is built from TRBV2 and TRBJ1-2; no reliable D call. The sequence was obtained from a young man with Graves' hyperthyroidism. The specimen sequenced was blood. CDR3 DNA sequence: TGTGCCAGCAGGAGGGATTCGGGCGGCTACACCTTC. This codes for CASRRDSGGYTF.